The 25 T cell receptor beta chains in this list originate from one sample, sequenced in a study of blood T cell repertoires in COVID-19. Some clones are missing from TCRdb's copy, which holds only in-frame ones; the method was immunoSEQ multiplex PCR. The sample lists over 200,000 clones; 80% to 85% were seen once. Sequenced material: peripheral blood. These receptors were obtained from a man aged 50 to 60 with active or convalescent COVID-19.

This clone was seen only a few times. V gene TRBV19 combines with J gene TRBJ1-5; 10 bases match TRBD1. Germline trimming cut 5 bases from V and 7 bases from J; bases unmatched to any gene: 11. Germline loops: CDR1 LNHDA, CDR2 SQIVND (reference sequence). The CDR3 covers 16 residues. The CDR3 DNA is TGTGCCAGTAGTGCCCCACGACAGGGGGCCGTACAGCCCCAGCATTTT. The encoded protein is CASSAPRQGAVQPQHF.

There are a few counts of this clone. This chain joins TRBV6-6 and TRBJ2-1, with 7 bases lining up with TRBD1. The CDR3 has 15 amino acids. With V trimmed by 2 bases and J by 2 bases, 3 bases remained unmatched. CDR1 is MNHNY and CDR2 is SVGAGI in the germline V gene (reference sequence). In nucleotides, the CDR3 is TGTGCCAGCAGTTACGGGCAGGGGGCCTACAATGAGCAGTTCTTC. It translates to CASSYGQGAYNEQFF.

The V and J genes are TRBV27 and TRBJ2-5; 9 bases line up with TRBD1. Germline V gives CDR1 MNHEY, CDR2 SMNVEV (reference sequence). This CDR3 region has 13 residues. J lost 5 bases, V lost 6 bases, and 4 bases had no gene match. The CDR3 coding sequence is TGTGCCAGCAGCGGGACAGGGCCTGAGACCCAGTACTTC. Translation gives CASSGTGPETQYF.

The chain joins TRBV10-3 to TRBJ2-7, with a possible D match to TRBD2 (5 bases). V lost 8 bases, J lost 4 bases, and 15 bases lay in between. The CDR3 is 13 residues long. Per germline, CDR1 ENHRY and CDR2 SYGVKD. The chain's CDR3 is CAIGNGVEYEQYF. The CDR3 DNA follows: TGTGCCATCGGGAACGGGGTGGAATACGAGCAGTACTTC.

The V call is TRBV6-5, the J call TRBJ1-2, with D maybe TRBD1 (5 bases). Trimming took off 7 bases at V and 7 bases at J, with 22 bases between the two ends. Germline CDR1 MNHEY, CDR2 SVGAGI. The CDR3 has 15 amino acids. In DNA form, the CDR3 reads TGTGCCAGCACACGGGGGGAGGGGCTGGGTGTTGGCTACACCTTC. Encoded protein: CASTRGEGLGVGYTF.

V is TRBV4-3 and J is TRBJ2-3; D might be TRBD2 (5 bases). CDR3 length equals 15 residues. Germline CDR1 LGHNA, CDR2 YSLEER. V lost 0 bases to trimming and J lost 2 bases, with 9 bases between them. DNA for the CDR3: TGCGCCAGCAGCCAAGAAGGACTGTACACAGATACGCAGTATTTT. Its translation is CASSQEGLYTDTQYF.

V and J are TRBV6-2 or TRBV6-3 and TRBJ2-1; 9 nucleotides align to TRBD2. The ends lost 3 bases at V and 2 bases at J; junction bases unmatched: 11. There are 18 residues in the CDR3. Germline lookup yields CDR1 MNHEY and CDR2 SVGEGT. CDR3 nucleotides: TGTGCCAGCAGTTATAACCCCGGACTAGCGACACCCTACAATGAGCAGTTCTTC. Its translation: CASSYNPGLATPYNEQFF.

This clone was found a few times. The J gene is TRBJ1-1, the V gene TRBV18; the D gene is possibly TRBD1 (5 bases). V lost 4 bases and J lost 11, with 26 bases in between. The CDR3 sequence is 16 residues long. From germline, CDR1 is KGHSH and CDR2 LQKENI. CDR3 bases: TGTGCCAGCTCACAAATACAGGTTGCGGAGACGGGTGAGGCTTTCTTT. The encoded protein is CASSQIQVAETGEAFF.

The chain combines TRBV7-8 with TRBJ2-7; 10 bases are shared with TRBD1. The CDR3 is 14 residues long. In germline, CDR1 is SGHVS, CDR2 FQNEAQ. V lost 5 bases to trimming and J lost 6 bases; unmatched junction nucleotides: 7. For the CDR3, the DNA is TGTGCCAGCAGCCCGCGGGGGACAGGGGTCGAGCAGTACTTC. It encodes CASSPRGTGVEQYF.

As to this clone: The same CDR3 is also encoded by other DNA sequences in this sample. This chain joins TRBV30 and TRBJ1-1; tentative D call: TRBD1 (5 bases). The CDR3 totals 13 residues. Per germline, CDR1 GTSNPN and CDR2 SVGIG (reference sequence). Trimming shortened V by 0 bases and J by 1 base, and 6 bases separated the two germline ends. CDR3 in DNA: TGTGCCTGGAGTGTCCAGGGGAACACTGAAGCTTTCTTT. Its translation: CAWSVQGNTEAFF.

The genes are TRBV5-1 and TRBJ2-3; 8 bases line up with TRBD1. CDR1 SGHRS and CDR2 YFSETQ come from the germline V gene. V shed 4 bases, J shed 4 bases, and the junction held 8 bases outside the gene matches. The length of the CDR3 is 15 residues. The CDR3 loop is CASSIGQGISDTQYF. The CDR3 DNA reads as TGCGCCAGCAGCATCGGACAGGGTATATCAGATACGCAGTATTTT.

This clone was seen once. The chain links TRBV29-1 to TRBJ2-7; a weak D match, TRBD1 (6 bases). Germline V gene data show CDR1 as SQVTM and CDR2 as ANQGSEA. Trimming cost V 5 bases and J 7 bases, with 15 bases left between them. There are 12 residues in the CDR3. The CDR3: CSVQDRNKEQYF. The CDR3 DNA is TGCAGCGTTCAGGACAGAAACAAGGAGCAGTACTTC.

The chain has TRBV7-6 and TRBJ2-2; 8 nucleotides match TRBD1. Per the germline V gene, CDR1 is SGHVS and CDR2 is FNYEAQ. Trimming at V came to 5 bases and at J to 1 base, leaving 6 bases not matched to a gene. CDR3 length: 16 residues. In DNA form, the CDR3 reads TGTGCCAGCAGCGGAAGAGGACAGGGGAACACCGGGGAGCTGTTTTTT. This gives the protein CASSGRGQGNTGELFF.

The V and J genes are TRBV5-4 and TRBJ2-7; D is perhaps TRBD1 (6 bases). Germline lookup yields CDR1 SGHNT and CDR2 YYREEE (reference sequence). There are 14 residues in the CDR3. With 0 bases removed from V and 6 bases from J, the gap between germline ends came to 13 bases. The CDR3 is CASSLATGRVEQYF. The CDR3 DNA is TGTGCCAGCAGCTTGGCTACAGGGCGGGTCGAGCAGTACTTC. The whole variable domain, remainder taken from reference TRBV5-4 and TRBJ2-7, is ETGVTQSPTHLIKTRGQQVTLRCSSQSGHNTVSWYQQALGQGPQFIFQYYREEENGRGNFPPRFSGLQFPNYSSELNVNALELDDSALYLCASSLATGRVEQYFGPGTRLTVT.

The chain combines TRBV2 with TRBJ1-2; TRBD1 is a possible D gene (6 bases). Looked up from germline, CDR1 is SNHLY and CDR2 is FYNNEI. This CDR3 spans 11 amino acids. With 10 bases removed from V and 8 bases from J, the gap between germline ends came to 14 bases. CDR3 nucleotides: TGTGCCACCAACGGGGGGGCCGGCTACACCTTC. Translated: CATNGGAGYTF.

Notes on this clone: At the DNA level, this CDR3 is encoded by other sequences in the same sample as well. This chain joins TRBV6-5 and TRBJ1-5; 10 nucleotides match TRBD1. The CDR3 sequence is 13 residues long. V shed 6 bases, J shed 6 bases, and the junction held 2 bases outside the gene matches. The germline V gene has CDR1 MNHEY and CDR2 SVGAGI. CDR3 sequence reads: CASRTGGGQPQHF. As DNA, the CDR3 is TGTGCCAGCAGGACAGGGGGCGGTCAGCCCCAGCATTTT.

This clone occurred once. The rearrangement uses TRBV30 and TRBJ2-7; D uncertain. V shed 6 bases and J shed 6 bases, with 12 bases lying between them. The CDR3 is 11 residues long. CDR1 is GTSNPN, CDR2 SVGIG, per germline (reference sequence). The CDR3 is CACTKLTEQYF. CDR3 nucleotides: TGTGCCTGTACTAAATTGACCGAGCAGTACTTC.

This clone came up once. The chain combines TRBV28 with TRBJ2-7; TRBD1 aligns across 7 bases. V shed 5 bases and J 6 bases; nucleotides not matched to a gene: 10. The germline V gene has CDR1 MDHEN and CDR2 SYDVKM. The CDR3 is 14 amino acids. The CDR3: CASSHRGYVGEQYF. The CDR3 nucleotides read TGTGCCAGCAGTCACAGGGGATATGTTGGCGAGCAGTACTTC. The full variable domain, in which reference TRBV28 and TRBJ2-7 provide the parts outside the CDR3, is DVKVTQSSRYLVKRTGEKVFLECVQDMDHENMFWYRQDPGLGLRLIYFSYDVKMKEKGDIPEGYSVSREKKERFSLILESASTNQTSMYLCASSHRGYVGEQYFGPGTRLTVT.

In this sample, this clone turned up once. This chain uses TRBV4-2 with TRBJ2-2; 11 positions match TRBD2. This CDR3 region has 18 residues. V shed 0 bases and J 3 bases; nucleotides not matched to a gene: 6. CDR1 and CDR2 from the germline V gene are LGHNA and YNFKEQ. DNA of the CDR3: TGTGCCAGCAGCCAAGATCCCGCTAGCGGGGGGTACACCGGGGAGCTGTTTTTT. This translates into CASSQDPASGGYTGELFF.

The chain combines TRBV5-1 with TRBJ2-7, with TRBD1 as a possible D gene (6 bases). The ends were cut back, 0 bases at V and 4 bases at J, with 11 bases in the middle. The V gene's germline CDR1 is SGHRS and CDR2 YFSETQ. The CDR3 length is 14 residues. The CDR3 sequence is CASSLAPGQYEQYF. DNA of the CDR3: TGCGCCAGCAGCTTGGCTCCGGGACAATACGAGCAGTACTTC.

The V and J genes are TRBV14 and TRBJ2-2; TRBD1 might be the D (5 bases). The CDR3 is made up of 16 amino acids. Trimming pared 2 bases from V and 2 bases from J, leaving 12 bases between. CDR1 and CDR2 (germline): SGHDN, FVKESK. The CDR3 spells CASSQTRASNTGELFF. CDR3 nucleotides: TGTGCCAGCAGCCAAACCAGGGCCAGCAACACCGGGGAGCTGTTTTTT. The complete variable domain, with remaining parts taken from reference TRBV14 and TRBJ2-2, reads EAGVTQFPSHSVIEKGQTVTLRCDPISGHDNLYWYRRVMGKEIKFLLHFVKESKQDESGMPNNRFLAERTGGTYSTLKVQPAELEDSGVYFCASSQTRASNTGELFFGEGSRLTVL.

CDR3 sequence reads: CASSMTGGAGANVLTF. The CDR3 nucleotides read TGCGCCAGCAGCATGACAGGGGGAGCTGGGGCCAACGTCCTGACTTTC. The V and J genes are TRBV5-1 and TRBJ2-6, with 9 bases aligning to TRBD1. The J segment lost 2 bases and the V segment lost 4 bases, leaving 4 bases of the junction unmatched. The CDR3 loop spans 16 amino acids. The V gene's germline CDR1 is SGHRS and CDR2 YFSETQ.

As to this clone: The sample contains more than one DNA sequence encoding this CDR3. The rearrangement uses TRBV9 and TRBJ1-2, with 7 bases that match TRBD1. The CDR3 consists of 15 residues. V gave up 0 bases and J gave up 4 bases; unmatched junction bases: 6. Germline CDR1 and CDR2: SGDLS and YYNGEE. DNA of the CDR3: TGTGCCAGCAGCGTAGGAGGGGGCGAGATCTATGGCTACACCTTC. Translated, it gives CASSVGGGEIYGYTF.

This clone was observed a few times. V gene TRBV21-1 combines with J gene TRBJ1-5; the table's D call TRBD1 went unverified against the DNA. TRBV21-1 counts as a pseudogene. The CDR3 has 14 residues. The CDR3, as DNA: TGTGCCAGCAGCATCTGGACAGATAATCAGCCCCAGCATTTT. Its protein is CASSIWTDNQPQHF.

V usage is TRBV11-2 and J usage is TRBJ1-1; TRBD1 aligns across 8 bases. The CDR3 is 13 residues long. Germline lookup yields CDR1 SGHAT and CDR2 FQNNGV. J gave up 0 bases and V 8 bases, and 2 bases lay outside the gene matches. This chain's CDR3 is CASGQGMNTEAFF. The DNA of the CDR3 is TGTGCCAGCGGACAGGGAATGAACACTGAAGCTTTCTTT.